What follows are 27 T cell receptor beta chains derived from one specimen sequenced in a study of T-cell reconstitution after alpha-beta-depleted transplantation in children. Using unique molecular identifiers, the investigators prepared the TCRbeta library. MiXCR, run by TCRdb on the PCR reads, gives a single entry per CDR3 protein. Among almost 500,000 distinct CDR3 sequences listed, 9.5% to 15% were seen once. The source material was PBMCs from the stem cell graft donor, sampled from the stem cell graft. The receptors originated from a human donor who donated a stem cell graft to a child with combined immunodeficiency.

This clonotype appeared many times. The V gene is TRBV5-1, the J gene TRBJ1-2; D unclear. The CDR3 has 15 residues. Trimming took off 4 bases at V and 3 bases at J, with 16 bases between the two ends. The germline CDR1 and CDR2 sequences are SGHRS and YFSETQ. The CDR3 sequence: CASSTVGASDYGYTF. CDR3 sequence (DNA): TGCGCCAGCAGCACGGTCGGAGCCTCAGACTATGGCTACACCTTC.

The chain has TRBV20-1 and TRBJ1-5; D is ambiguous. CDR1 and CDR2 (germline): DFQATT, SNEGSKA (reference sequence). The CDR3 is made up of 15 amino acids. V gave up 0 bases and J gave up 4 bases, with 13 bases separating them. Written as DNA, the CDR3 is TGCAGTGCTAGAGACTACAGAGGCGAAAATCAGCCCCAGCATTTT. It codes for CSARDYRGENQPQHF.

The V and J genes are TRBV12-3 or TRBV12-4 and TRBJ2-7; D is perhaps TRBD1 (8 bases). V was trimmed by 6 bases and J by 5 bases, leaving 17 bases between them. The CDR3 consists of 14 residues. CDR3 coding DNA: TGTGCCAGCAGATACAACAGGGGGGGCGACGAGCAGTACTTC. It translates to CASRYNRGGDEQYF.

At least ten counts were recorded for this clonotype. The V and J genes are TRBV12-3 or TRBV12-4 and TRBJ1-4, with D unresolved. V shed 7 bases and J shed 11 bases, with 17 bases lying between them. The CDR3 totals 13 residues. CDR3 residues: CASNDLTFGKLFF. CDR3 DNA: TGTGCCAGCAACGACCTGACATTCGGGAAACTGTTTTTT.

A few counts support this clonotype. This rearrangement joins TRBV7-8 to TRBJ2-1, with D maybe TRBD2 (5 bases). Trimming left V 1 base short and J 6 bases short, with 19 bases between. Germline-derived CDR1 and CDR2 are SGHVS and FQNEAQ. CDR3 length: 17 amino acids. The CDR3 reads CASSLEFSTGLVNEQFF. As DNA, the CDR3 is TGTGCCAGCAGCTTAGAATTTTCAACGGGGTTGGTCAATGAGCAGTTCTTC.

This clonotype was seen repeatedly, ten times or more. The genes are TRBV24-1 and TRBJ2-3; perhaps TRBD2 as D (5 bases). Looked up from germline, CDR1 is KGHDR and CDR2 is SFDVKD. The CDR3 length is 17 residues. Trimming removed 3 bases at V and 0 bases at J, with 15 bases between. The DNA for the CDR3 is TGTGCCACCAGTGATCCCCAGGTCTGGACTAGCACAGATACGCAGTATTTT. Translated, it gives CATSDPQVWTSTDTQYF.

This clonotype occurred a few times. This chain links TRBV7-9 with TRBJ2-7; TRBD1 aligns across 11 bases. The length of the CDR3 is 14 residues. Germline V gene data show CDR1 as SEHNR and CDR2 as FQNEAQ (reference sequence). J was trimmed by 3 bases and V by 5 bases; bases with no gene match: 3. The CDR3 nucleotides are TGTGCCAGCAGCGTGGGACAGGGGGACTACGAGCAGTACTTC. It translates to CASSVGQGDYEQYF.

The rearrangement links TRBV20-1 to TRBJ1-4, with a tentative D call TRBD1 (5 bases). Germline V gives CDR1 DFQATT, CDR2 SNEGSKA (reference sequence). V was cut by 2 bases and J by 8 bases, with 18 bases left in between. The CDR3 runs 15 residues. CDR3 DNA: TGCAGTGCTAGATCGTATACCAACGAGGGGGAAAAACTGTTTTTT. Translation gives CSARSYTNEGEKLFF.

This clonotype has only a few counts. The chain combines TRBV5-6 with TRBJ2-3; weak D call: TRBD2 (6 bases). CDR3 length equals 17 residues. The germline V gene has CDR1 SGHDT and CDR2 YYEEEE. Trimming stripped 3 bases from V and 0 bases from J, with 17 bases between. The CDR3 bases are TGTGCCAGCAGCTGGGCATGGGGACTGGATAGCACAGATACGCAGTATTTT. It codes for CASSWAWGLDSTDTQYF.

This clonotype showed up just a few times. This CDR3 is missing its conserved last phenylalanine or tryptophan, likely due to a read error. The limits of the CDR3 on the DNA are not certain, so only TCRdb's listed CDR3 is given. This sequence joins TRBV29-1 and TRBJ2-3; the DNA was not compared with TRBD2, the D call given in the table. The CDR3 has 10 amino acids, counting both end residues. From germline, CDR1 is SQVTM and CDR2 ANQGSEA. CDR3 protein: CSVDLGGGAY.

This chain connects TRBV30 to TRBJ2-1, with D unresolved. This CDR3 is 12 amino acids long. V dropped 0 bases and J dropped 10 bases, with 10 bases sitting between them. In germline, CDR1 is GTSNPN, CDR2 SVGIG (reference sequence). The CDR3 loop is CAWSVSPGEQFF. The DNA for the CDR3 is TGTGCCTGGAGTGTAAGTCCCGGGGAGCAGTTCTTC. The variable domain in full, with the rest retrieved from reference TRBV30 and TRBJ2-1, is SQTIHQWPATLVQPVGSPLSLECTVEGTSNPNLYWYRQAAGRGLQLLFYSVGIGQISSEVPQNLSASRPQDRQFILSSKKLLLSDSGFYLCAWSVSPGEQFFGPGTRLTVL.

V gene TRBV7-9 combines with J gene TRBJ2-1, with 9 bases fitting TRBD1. This CDR3 contains 15 residues. Trimming at V came to 5 bases and at J to 8 bases, leaving 10 bases not matched to a gene. Germline V gene lookup returns CDR1 SEHNR and CDR2 FQNEAQ (reference sequence). CDR3 in DNA: TGTGCCAGCAGCCCACGGGACAGGGTGGGCTATGAGCAGTTCTTC. It encodes CASSPRDRVGYEQFF.

There are a few counts of this clonotype. The V and J genes are TRBV13 and TRBJ1-2; 7 bases are shared with TRBD1. J gave up 5 bases and V 7 bases, and 13 bases lay outside the gene matches. Germline V gene sequence: CDR1 PRHDT, CDR2 FYEKMQ (reference sequence). The CDR3 is 15 residues long. The CDR3 sequence is CASNTDREGPYGYTF. The CDR3 DNA reads TGTGCCAGCAACACCGACAGGGAAGGGCCTTATGGCTACACCTTC.

This clonotype was seen more than once but under ten times. This chain uses TRBV12-3 or TRBV12-4 with TRBJ1-3; D possibly corresponds to TRBD1 (6 bases). This CDR3 contains 15 residues. Trimming cost V 5 bases and J 3 bases, with 14 bases left between them. CDR3 loop: CASSPQGTHGNTIYF. CDR3 DNA sequence: TGTGCCAGCAGTCCCCAGGGGACACATGGAAACACCATATATTTT.

The table lists this clonotype with a few counts. The rearrangement uses TRBV30 and TRBJ2-7, with D perhaps TRBD2 (5 bases). CDR1 is GTSNPN, CDR2 SVGIG, per germline (reference sequence). Trimming took 0 bases from V and 2 from J, leaving 8 bases between them. The CDR3 is 13 residues long. The DNA of the CDR3 is TGTGCCTGGAGTGTCGGAGGAACCTACGAGCAGTACTTC. Translation: CAWSVGGTYEQYF.

The chain combines TRBV20-1 with TRBJ2-3; 11 bases are shared with TRBD2. The germline gives CDR1 DFQATT, CDR2 SNEGSKA (reference sequence). V shed 2 bases, J shed 0 bases, and the junction held 7 bases outside the gene matches. The CDR3 is 17 residues long. The CDR3 loop reads CSARPLAGVRSTDTQYF. CDR3 in DNA: TGCAGTGCTAGACCACTAGCGGGAGTGAGGAGCACAGATACGCAGTATTTT.

This clonotype came up many times. This rearrangement joins TRBV20-1 to TRBJ1-3, with 7 bases matching TRBD1. V gave up 5 bases and J gave up 3 bases; unmatched junction bases: 4. This CDR3 region has 13 residues. Per the germline V gene, CDR1 is DFQATT and CDR2 is SNEGSKA (reference sequence). This CDR3 reads CSAPRQGGNTIYF. CDR3 nucleotide sequence: TGCAGTGCTCCCCGACAGGGTGGAAACACCATATATTTT.

This clonotype was seen at least ten times. The chain recombines TRBV19 with TRBJ2-1, with D uncertain. Trimming removed 10 bases at V and 8 bases at J, with 15 bases between. Germline V gene lookup returns CDR1 LNHDA and CDR2 SQIVND (reference sequence). The CDR3 consists of 12 residues. CDR3 sequence: CATSPATHEQFF. For the CDR3, the DNA is TGTGCCACCTCCCCGGCCACTCATGAGCAGTTCTTC.

V usage is TRBV9 and J usage is TRBJ2-1, with 7 bases that match TRBD2. V was pared by 2 bases and J by 1 base, with 3 bases of the junction left unmatched. The CDR3 loop spans 15 amino acids. Germline V gives CDR1 SGDLS, CDR2 YYNGEE. CDR3 amino acids: CASSVGGPSYNEQFF. In DNA, the CDR3 is TGTGCCAGCAGCGTGGGAGGGCCGTCCTACAATGAGCAGTTCTTC.

This clonotype occurred a few times. V usage is TRBV5-1 and J usage is TRBJ2-3, with D uncertain. This CDR3 spans 14 amino acids. Germline assignment: CDR1 SGHRS and CDR2 YFSETQ. The V gene lost 1 base and the J gene lost 3 bases, with 9 bases spanning the gap. In DNA form, the CDR3 reads TGCGCCAGCAGCTTGAATAGGCCGACAGATACGCAGTATTTT. Protein: CASSLNRPTDTQYF.

This clonotype was observed many times. The rearrangement links TRBV7-3 to TRBJ2-7, with a tentative D call TRBD2 (6 bases). The CDR3 extends over 12 amino acids. V was shortened by 4 bases and J by 11 bases, with 15 bases between the two germline ends. Germline V gene lookup returns CDR1 SGHTA and CDR2 FQGTGA. The CDR3 nucleotides are TGTGCCAGCAGCTCTCCGGGACTCCCAAAGTACTTC. It yields the protein CASSSPGLPKYF.

This clonotype was picked up a small number of times. This chain uses TRBV12-3 or TRBV12-4 with TRBJ2-1, with TRBD2 matching over 9 bases. V dropped 4 bases and J dropped 5; count of bases not matched to a gene: 6. The CDR3 is made up of 15 amino acids. The CDR3 is CASSYTTSGHNEQFF. The CDR3 nucleotides read TGTGCCAGCAGTTATACGACTAGCGGACACAATGAGCAGTTCTTC.

This clonotype turned up a few times. The chain recombines TRBV7-2 with TRBJ2-1; D unclear. This CDR3 is 15 amino acids long. Germline CDR1 and CDR2: SGHTA and FQGNSA. The V gene lost 2 bases and the J gene lost 4 bases, with 12 bases spanning the gap. This chain's CDR3 is CASSLPGPSYNEQFF. The CDR3 DNA reads as TGTGCCAGCAGCTTACCAGGTCCCTCTTACAATGAGCAGTTCTTC.

The J gene is TRBJ1-1, the V gene TRBV27; the D gene is possibly TRBD1 (5 bases). V was shortened by 0 bases and J by 5 bases, with 19 bases between the two germline ends. This CDR3 comprises 17 residues. Germline CDR1 and CDR2: MNHEY and SMNVEV (reference sequence). The CDR3 sequence: CASSLSIMGVPGTEAFF. The CDR3 DNA sequence: TGTGCCAGCAGTTTATCGATAATGGGGGTCCCGGGGACTGAAGCTTTCTTT.

Ten or more counts support this clonotype. J is TRBJ2-5 and V is TRBV12-3 or TRBV12-4, with D unclear. This CDR3 is 12 amino acids long. Trimming removed 9 bases at V and 2 bases at J, with 10 bases between. DNA of the CDR3: TGTGCCAGTGGGGTCCGACAAGAGACCCAGTACTTC. It yields the protein CASGVRQETQYF.

This rearrangement joins TRBV12-3 or TRBV12-4 to TRBJ1-5, with D uncertain. This CDR3 spans 14 amino acids. V lost 1 base to trimming and J lost 5 bases, with 9 bases between them. Here the CDR3 DNA reads TGTGCCAGCAGTTTAGGGCAGTTCTATCAGCCCCAGCATTTT. Its protein is CASSLGQFYQPQHF.

To note about this clonotype: The CDR3 does not end in the conserved phenylalanine or tryptophan, so this is likely a read error. V usage is TRBV27 and J usage is TRBJ2-7, with D possibly TRBD1 on 7 matching bases. The V gene lost 4 bases and the J gene lost 3 bases, with 16 bases spanning the gap. Germline V lookup: CDR1 MNHEY, CDR2 SMNVEV (reference sequence). The CDR3 length is 15 residues. The CDR3 region has the DNA TGTGCCAGCAGTTCCGGGGGACACAGGGGCTACGAGCAGTACCTC. Translation gives CASSSGGHRGYEQYL.